The entry that follows covers one TCR beta chain sequence. The entry originates in a study of blood T cell repertoires in COVID-19. About the study: The United States, Italy and Spain were the sources of the acute and convalescent COVID-19 samples. PBMCs, B-cell-depleted T cells, or T cells were the source of the cDNA or gDNA that made up the material.

Per germline, CDR1 GTSNPN and CDR2 SVGIG (reference sequence). After removal of 2 bases from V and 4 bases from J, the junction contained 5 bases not matched to a gene. The CDR3 runs to 14 residues. How the authors handled the data: Amplifying reference gene primers gave estimates of nucleated cell counts. TCRdb keeps only in-frame clones here, not all; method: immunoSEQ multiplex PCR. V and J calls and clone size come straight from that table; D and trimming were deduced from the DNA. The sample records 35,000 to 45,000 clones, roughly 84% being singletons. J is TRBJ1-3 and V is TRBV30, with 7 bases that match TRBD1. Material for sequencing was peripheral blood. The receptor comes from a man aged 70-80 years with acute or convalescent COVID-19. CDR3 in DNA: TGTGCCTGGAGTCAGGGGGTACGAGGAAACACCATATATTTT. Its translation: CAWSQGVRGNTIYF.